This TCR beta chain was sequenced for a study of cytomegalovirus exposure and HLA in healthy donors. Study at large: A prior analysis found about 120 million unique TCR beta sequences from 170 million or so T cells.

Researchers ran the PCR with 60 Vbeta and 13 Jbeta primers. This table comes from immunoSEQ multiplex PCR, and its TCRdb copy is limited to in-frame clones, with some not included. The repertoire includes 130,000 to 150,000 clones, about four fifths of them detected once, and 4.1% sits in the top ten. Germline-derived CDR1 and CDR2 are MNHNY and SVGAGI (reference sequence). V gave up 6 bases and J gave up 3 bases, with 17 bases separating them. This CDR3 has 15 amino acids. This receptor was taken from a middle-aged man in good health and CMV-seropositive. Specimen: PBMCs. This chain joins TRBV6-6 and TRBJ1-2; D perhaps matches TRBD1 (5 bases). CDR3 protein: CASSSPVGRDYGYTF. CDR3 nucleotides: TGTGCCAGCAGCTCCCCCGTGGGCAGGGACTATGGCTACACCTTC.